This T cell receptor beta chain is from a study of blood T cell repertoires in COVID-19. In the study overall: Samples representing acute and convalescent COVID-19 were sourced from the United States, Italy and Spain. T cells, B-cell-depleted T cells, or PBMCs supplied cDNA or gDNA.

Per the original data handling: Amplification of reference gene primers provided the estimated nucleated cell counts. Assay used: immunoSEQ multiplex PCR; TCRdb lists only in-frame clones, some missing. From that table come the V and J calls and clone size; the DNA was used to work out D and trimming. The repertoire includes 50,000 or so clones, 87% of them detected once, and approximately 15% sits in the top ten. Input material: peripheral blood. This TCR was recovered from a human donor with active COVID-19. The donor label of this sample is uncertain.

The CDR3 DNA is TGTGCCAGCAGCCCCCGACAGGGCGGCCAGCCCCAGCATTTT. Its protein is CASSPRQGGQPQHF. This chain connects TRBV7-2 to TRBJ1-5, with 7 bases lining up with TRBD1. Germline V gene data show CDR1 as SGHTA and CDR2 as FQGNSA. The CDR3 consists of 14 residues. V was pared by 5 bases and J by 7 bases, with 8 bases of the junction left unmatched. Full variable domain (remainder filled in from reference TRBV7-2 and TRBJ1-5): GAGVSQSPSNKVTEKGKDVELRCDPISGHTALYWYRQSLGQGLEFLIYFQGNSAPDKSGLPSDRFSAERTGGSVSTLTIQRTQQEDSAVYLCASSPRQGGQPQHFGDGTRLSIL.